This T cell receptor beta chain originates from a study of blood T cell repertoires in COVID-19. Study-wide background: Sites in the United States, Italy and Spain provided acute and convalescent COVID-19 samples. The cDNA or gDNA used as material had been derived from T cells, B-cell-depleted T cells, or PBMCs.

Original data processing: The assay estimated nucleated cells by amplifying reference gene primers. Sequencing used immunoSEQ multiplex PCR; TCRdb keeps in-frame clones, though not all of them. That table gives V, J and clone size, and the DNA gave D and trimming. This sample has approximately 140,000 clones; approximately 86% occur once, and the top ten carry about 3.5%. V lost 4 bases and J lost 4, with 17 bases in between. Germline V gives CDR1 SGHRS, CDR2 YFSETQ. The CDR3 runs to 15 residues. The chain recombines TRBV5-1 with TRBJ1-1; tentatively, D is TRBD1 (6 bases). The sequence was obtained from an older man with acute or convalescent COVID-19. The sequencing sample was made of peripheral blood. In DNA, the CDR3 is TGCGCCAGCAGCGCCGGGACATCTCGAGGCACTGAAGCTTTCTTT. Amino acids: CASSAGTSRGTEAFF.